The clone carrying this T cell receptor beta chain occurred many times. PBMCs were collected from an approximately 10 ml volume of fresh peripheral blood. Amplified TCR beta CDR3 regions came from RNA transcripts. During a first-round RT-PCR of the TCR CDR3, the HTBI primer set was used. MiXCR, run by TCRdb on the multiplex PCR reads, gives a single entry per CDR3 protein. The sample lists about 520,000 distinct CDR3 sequences, approximately 25% seen once, with 10% to 12% in the top ten. CDR3 length: 11 residues. Germline lookup yields CDR1 SNHLY and CDR2 FYNNEI. Trimming cost V 6 bases and J 3 bases, with 3 bases left between them. The data derive from a study of T cells in Graves' hyperthyroidism and ophthalmopathy.

The material sequenced was blood. This clonotype was sampled from a woman in her thirties with Graves' ophthalmopathy. This sequence joins TRBV2 and TRBJ1-5; D is undetermined. CDR3 region: CASRLNQPQHF. CDR3 bases: TGTGCCAGCAGGCTCAATCAGCCCCAGCATTTT.